Presented here are 20 T cell receptor beta chains from one specimen sequenced in a study of radiotherapy plus CTLA-4 blockade in lung cancer. Here immunoSEQ multiplex PCR was the method, and the copy in TCRdb shows in-frame clones only, minus some. This sample has around 55,000 clones; just under 85% occur once, and the top ten carry about 6.1%. Sample: peripheral blood, taken from a patient treated with radiotherapy plus ipilimumab. The receptors stem from a human donor with non-small cell lung cancer whose response to radiotherapy plus ipilimumab could not be evaluated.

Details on this clone: Its ends do not fully match the called genes, so a read error is possible. J is TRBJ2-1 and V is TRBV10-3; 7 nucleotides line up with TRBD2. The CDR3 has 12 amino acids. CDR1 is ENHRY and CDR2 is SYGVKD in the germline V gene. CDR3 nucleotides: TGTGCCATCAGTGATGTGCCAACTAGCGCGGTCTTC. Translating it yields CAISDVPTSAVF.

V is TRBV2 and J is TRBJ1-5; the D is unclear. V was pared by 4 bases and J by 2 bases, with 9 bases between. From germline, CDR1 is SNHLY and CDR2 FYNNEI. The CDR3 extends over 14 amino acids. CDR3 coding DNA: TGTGCCAGCAGTGGGGTGGGAGGCAATCAGCCCCAGCATTTT. Its protein is CASSGVGGNQPQHF.

V usage is TRBV19 and J usage is TRBJ2-4; D might be TRBD2 (5 bases). V dropped 5 bases and J dropped 0 bases, with 20 bases sitting between them. The CDR3 loop spans 18 amino acids. Looked up from germline, CDR1 is LNHDA and CDR2 is SQIVND (reference sequence). Written as DNA, the CDR3 is TGTGCCAGTAGTCCAGAGGGAGTCGCCCCTCTAGCCAAAAACATTCAGTACTTC. Protein: CASSPEGVAPLAKNIQYF.

This sequence joins TRBV9 and TRBJ2-7; 7 nucleotides agree with TRBD2. Germline V CDR1 and CDR2: SGDLS, YYNGEE. The CDR3 has 15 residues. Trimming cost V 4 bases and J 3 bases; bases outside gene matches: 10. CDR3 in amino acids: CASSTRPGGDYEQYF. The CDR3 coding sequence is TGTGCCAGCAGCACTCGACCGGGGGGAGACTACGAGCAGTACTTC.

This clone is deemed medium-sized. V gene TRBV11-2 combines with J gene TRBJ2-7; D is possibly TRBD1 (6 bases). Germline V gene lookup returns CDR1 SGHAT and CDR2 FQNNGV. V lost 3 bases to trimming and J lost 0 bases, with 12 bases between them. This CDR3 is 15 amino acids long. The chain's CDR3 is CASSFRDMFSYEQYF. The CDR3 nucleotides read TGTGCCAGCAGCTTCCGGGACATGTTCTCCTACGAGCAGTACTTC. Complete variable domain (other parts from reference TRBV11-2 and TRBJ2-7): EAGVAQSPRYKIIEKRQSVAFWCNPISGHATLYWYQQILGQGPKLLIQFQNNGVVDDSQLPKDRFSAERLKGVDSTLKIQPAKLEDSAVYLCASSFRDMFSYEQYFGPGTRLTVT.

This chain links TRBV28 with TRBJ1-3; D is ambiguous. Between the trimmed V and J ends, which lost 8 bases and 4 bases, there was a span of 6 bases. CDR3 length: 11 amino acids. Germline V lookup: CDR1 MDHEN, CDR2 SYDVKM. The CDR3 DNA is TGTGCCAGCGTGCGGGGAAACACCATATATTTT. This gives the protein CASVRGNTIYF.

This rearrangement joins TRBV19 to TRBJ1-5; 7 positions agree with TRBD1. CDR1 LNHDA and CDR2 SQIVND come from the germline V gene (reference sequence). The trim removed 5 bases at V and 6 bases at J, leaving 4 bases unmatched. The CDR3 spans 13 residues. CDR3 region: CASSPQGSQPQHF. As DNA, the CDR3 is TGTGCCAGTAGTCCACAGGGGAGTCAGCCCCAGCATTTT.

The genes are TRBV7-2 and TRBJ2-2; 9 bases agree with TRBD1. The CDR3 length is 15 residues. V was pared by 5 bases and J by 4 bases, with 5 bases of the junction left unmatched. Looked up from germline, CDR1 is SGHTA and CDR2 is FQGNSA. DNA of the CDR3: TGTGCCAGCAGCCACCGGACAGGGGCCACCGGGGAGCTGTTTTTT. It is translated as CASSHRTGATGELFF. The full variable domain, its missing parts supplied by reference TRBV7-2 and TRBJ2-2, is GAGVSQSPSNKVTEKGKDVELRCDPISGHTALYWYRQSLGQGLEFLIYFQGNSAPDKSGLPSDRFSAERTGGSVSTLTIQRTQQEDSAVYLCASSHRTGATGELFFGEGSRLTVL.

The J gene is TRBJ2-5, the V gene TRBV28; D is possibly TRBD2 (5 bases). The CDR3 sequence is 13 residues long. With 6 bases removed from V and 1 base from J, the gap between germline ends came to 9 bases. Germline values: CDR1 MDHEN, CDR2 SYDVKM. CDR3 DNA: TGTGCCAGCAGAACCGGGATCCAAGAGACCCAGTACTTC. It codes for CASRTGIQETQYF.

V gene TRBV7-2 combines with J gene TRBJ2-7; 7 nucleotides line up with TRBD1. Germline CDR1 is SGHTA and CDR2 is FQGNSA. This CDR3 spans 16 amino acids. With V trimmed by 1 base and J by 6 bases, 12 bases remained unmatched. The CDR3 coding sequence is TGTGCCAGCAGCTTAGGACGGGTAAGGCAGGGGGTCGAGCAGTACTTC. It codes for CASSLGRVRQGVEQYF.

The J gene is TRBJ1-3, the V gene TRBV13; a weak D match, TRBD1 (6 bases). CDR3 length: 17 residues. From germline, CDR1 is PRHDT and CDR2 FYEKMQ (reference sequence). V gave up 3 bases and J gave up 0 bases, with 15 bases separating them. CDR3 loop: CASSFSTGQHSGNTIYF. In DNA form, the CDR3 reads TGTGCCAGCAGCTTTAGTACGGGACAACACTCTGGAAACACCATATATTTT.

Only a few counts were recorded for this clone. V is TRBV2 and J is TRBJ1-1, with D perhaps matching TRBD1 (5 bases). This CDR3 contains 14 residues. V was clipped by 2 bases and J by 3 bases, with 10 bases between them. In germline, CDR1 is SNHLY, CDR2 FYNNEI. CDR3 amino acids: CASSEIGGDTEAFF. The DNA of the CDR3 is TGTGCCAGCAGTGAAATAGGAGGGGACACTGAAGCTTTCTTT. Together with reference TRBV2 and TRBJ1-1, the CDR3 gives the full variable domain: EPEVTQTPSHQVTQMGQEVILRCVPISNHLYFYWYRQILGQKVEFLVSFYNNEISEKSEIFDDQFSVERPDGSNFTLKIRSTKLEDSAMYFCASSEIGGDTEAFFGQGTRLTVV.

This chain links TRBV5-1 with TRBJ1-1; D is possibly TRBD1 (5 bases). This CDR3 spans 16 amino acids. From germline, CDR1 is SGHRS and CDR2 YFSETQ. V lost 2 bases to trimming and J lost 0 bases, with 14 bases between them. CDR3 coding DNA: TGCGCCAGCAGCTTCAAGCTAGGACATCTGAACACTGAAGCTTTCTTT. Its translation: CASSFKLGHLNTEAFF.

This sequence joins TRBV7-2 and TRBJ2-3, with 13 bases matching TRBD2. CDR1 and CDR2 (germline): SGHTA, FQGNSA. The J segment lost 2 bases and the V segment lost 1 base, leaving 3 bases of the junction unmatched. CDR3 length: 17 amino acids. CDR3 amino acids: CASSLEGLAGTTDTQYF. In DNA form, the CDR3 reads TGTGCCAGCAGCTTAGAGGGACTAGCGGGGACCACAGATACGCAGTATTTT.

The V call is TRBV6-1, the J call TRBJ2-5, with 7 bases lining up with TRBD2. The CDR3 runs 13 residues. The germline V gene has CDR1 MNHNS and CDR2 SASEGT. Trimming cost V 8 bases and J 7 bases; bases outside gene matches: 10. This chain's CDR3 is CASGEGRLATQYF. CDR3 DNA sequence: TGTGCCAGCGGGGAGGGGCGGTTGGCGACCCAGTACTTC.

A single count supports this clone. The chain uses TRBV7-9 and TRBJ1-2; possible D gene TRBD1, 6 bases. V was shortened by 5 bases and J by 8 bases, with 9 bases between the two germline ends. In germline, CDR1 is SEHNR, CDR2 FQNEAQ (reference sequence). The CDR3 is made up of 11 amino acids. DNA for the CDR3: TGTGCCAGCAGCCTTACAGGGGGCTACACCTTC. Residues: CASSLTGGYTF. The variable domain in full, with the rest retrieved from reference TRBV7-9 and TRBJ1-2, is DTGVSQNPRHKITKRGQNVTFRCDPISEHNRLYWYRQTLGQGPEFLTYFQNEAQLEKSRLLSDRFSAERPKGSFSTLEIQRTEQGDSAMYLCASSLTGGYTFGSGTRLTVV.

The chain is built from TRBV12-2 and TRBJ2-5; the table gives TRBD2 as D, unverified against the DNA. TRBV12-2 is a pseudogene segment. The CDR3 covers 16 residues. Here the CDR3 reads CASRLAGTGYQETQYF. In DNA form, the CDR3 reads TGTGCAAGTCGCTTAGCAGGGACTGGGTACCAAGAGACCCAGTACTTC.

The CDR3 coding sequence is TGTGCCAGCAGTTGCGGGACAGTGGAGACCCAGTACTTC. Its translation: CASSCGTVETQYF. V usage is TRBV6-9 and J usage is TRBJ2-5; D perhaps matches TRBD1 (7 bases). The CDR3 spans 13 residues. The V end lost 4 bases, the J end lost 5 bases, and 11 bases lay between the germline ends. Germline CDR1 reads MNHGY; CDR2 reads SVAAGI.

This chain uses TRBV19 with TRBJ1-2; a weak D match, TRBD1 (5 bases). Germline values: CDR1 LNHDA, CDR2 SQIVND (reference sequence). Trimming shortened V by 1 base and J by 7 bases, and 16 bases separated the two germline ends. The CDR3 totals 15 residues. The CDR3 bases are TGTGCCAGTAGTATAGGGGTTGGTGACAGTGCTGGCTACACCTTC. It is translated as CASSIGVGDSAGYTF.

The genes are TRBV7-6 and TRBJ2-3, with 8 nucleotides matching TRBD2. CDR1 and CDR2 from the germline V gene are SGHVS and FNYEAQ. Germline trimming cut 5 bases from V and 0 bases from J; bases unmatched to any gene: 4. The CDR3 sequence is 15 residues long. The CDR3 region is CASSQASGSTDTQYF. Here the CDR3 DNA reads TGTGCCAGCAGCCAAGCTAGCGGGAGCACAGATACGCAGTATTTT.